This T cell receptor (beta chain) was identified in a study of cytomegalovirus exposure and HLA in healthy donors. Study-wide findings and caveats: TCR beta sequences reportedly predicted most subjects' HLA-A and HLA-B alleles accurately. Productive status was seen about 90% or about 30% of the time for most TCR beta V segments in an earlier analysis. Information on immune exposure was restricted to one variable (CMV serostatus).

Both 60 Vbeta primers and 13 Jbeta primers went into the PCR. Libraries were prepared by immunoSEQ multiplex PCR; TCRdb keeps only in-frame clonotypes and omits some of them. This table has 130,000 to 150,000 clones, 70% to 80% appearing once. V shed 7 bases and J shed 6 bases, with 19 bases lying between them. Germline V gene sequence: CDR1 MNHEY, CDR2 SVGAGI. The CDR3 consists of 14 residues. On this clone itself: Its antigen is as yet unknown.

This sequence originates from a woman aged 45-65 years in good health and CMV-seronegative. The J gene is TRBJ2-7, the V gene TRBV6-5, with D possibly matching TRBD1 (6 bases). Specimen: PBMCs. CDR3 amino acids: CASIGQPPKGEQYF. CDR3 nucleotides: TGTGCCAGCATCGGACAGCCGCCGAAGGGCGAGCAGTACTTC.